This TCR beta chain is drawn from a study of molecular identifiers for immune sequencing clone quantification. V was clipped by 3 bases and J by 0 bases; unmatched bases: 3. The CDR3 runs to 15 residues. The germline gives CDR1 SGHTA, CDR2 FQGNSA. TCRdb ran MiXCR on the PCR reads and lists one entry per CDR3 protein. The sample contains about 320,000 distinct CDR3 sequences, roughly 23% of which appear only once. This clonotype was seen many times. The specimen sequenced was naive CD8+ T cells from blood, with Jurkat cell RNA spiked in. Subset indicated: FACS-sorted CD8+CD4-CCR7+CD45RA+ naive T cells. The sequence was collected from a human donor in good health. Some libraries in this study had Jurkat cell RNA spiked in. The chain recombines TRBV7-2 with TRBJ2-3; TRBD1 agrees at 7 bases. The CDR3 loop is CASSFGTASTDTQYF. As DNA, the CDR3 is TGTGCCAGCAGCTTCGGGACAGCTAGCACAGATACGCAGTATTTT.